The 12 T cell receptor beta chains given below trace back to one sample, sequenced in a study of blood T cell repertoires in COVID-19. Clones were sequenced by immunoSEQ multiplex PCR, and TCRdb holds only the in-frame ones, with some missing. In the table there are 130,000 or so clones, almost 70% of which are singletons. The sequenced sample consisted of peripheral blood. These receptors all come from a woman between 65 and 79 years old with acute or convalescent COVID-19.

This clone was observed once. V is TRBV7-8 and J is TRBJ1-4; tentative D call: TRBD1 (5 bases). The V gene's germline CDR1 is SGHVS and CDR2 FQNEAQ. Between the trimmed V and J ends, which lost 7 bases and 0 bases, there was a span of 15 bases. The CDR3 spans 16 residues. CDR3 nucleotide sequence: TGTGCCAGCACCTCCCTCCACAGGTCAACTAATGAAAAACTGTTTTTT. This translates into CASTSLHRSTNEKLFF.

This clone was detected many times. The CDR3 loop is CAWSNEINVGTSVSDTQYF. The CDR3 DNA is TGTGCCTGGAGTAACGAAATTAACGTGGGGACTAGCGTGTCAGATACGCAGTATTTT. V and J are TRBV30 and TRBJ2-3; 10 bases match TRBD2. The CDR3 extends over 19 amino acids. Germline values: CDR1 GTSNPN, CDR2 SVGIG (reference sequence). Losses at the gene ends were 2 bases for V and 4 bases for J; bases not matched to a gene: 18.

The sample holds one count of this clone. This chain links TRBV28 with TRBJ1-1; TRBD1 is a possible D gene (5 bases). The germline V and J ends were trimmed by 2 bases and 1 base, with 8 bases remaining between them. Germline CDR1 is MDHEN and CDR2 is SYDVKM. This CDR3 region has 14 residues. The CDR3 DNA reads TGTGCCAGCAGTTTAACGACAGCGAACACTGAAGCTTTCTTT. Protein: CASSLTTANTEAFF.

The chain combines TRBV9 with TRBJ1-1; TRBD1 is a possible D gene (5 bases). Germline V gene lookup returns CDR1 SGDLS and CDR2 YYNGEE. Trimming cost V 0 bases and J 1 base, with 10 bases left between them. The CDR3 consists of 15 residues. CDR3 nucleotides: TGTGCCAGCAGCGTAGTGGAGACAGCGAACACTGAAGCTTTCTTT. As protein: CASSVVETANTEAFF.

The chain is built from TRBV30 and TRBJ1-4; TRBD1 agrees at 8 bases. Germline values: CDR1 GTSNPN, CDR2 SVGIG (reference sequence). CDR3 size: 13 residues. V lost 5 bases and J lost 7; bases outside the gene matches: 6. The CDR3 reads CAWGQGAFEKLFF. CDR3 DNA: TGTGCCTGGGGCCAGGGGGCATTTGAAAAACTGTTTTTT.

The rearrangement joins TRBV2 to TRBJ2-2; D may be TRBD2 (6 bases). Germline V gene sequence: CDR1 SNHLY, CDR2 FYNNEI. The V gene lost 5 bases and the J gene lost 0 bases, with 10 bases spanning the gap. The CDR3 has 15 residues. The CDR3: CASSPEGPNTGELFF. The CDR3 bases are TGTGCCAGCAGTCCGGAGGGGCCGAACACCGGGGAGCTGTTTTTT.

The chain recombines TRBV2 with TRBJ2-5; 7 bases are a match to TRBD1. In germline, CDR1 is SNHLY, CDR2 FYNNEI. Trimming took 5 bases from V and 5 from J; bases not matched to a gene: 5. The CDR3 is made up of 13 amino acids. The CDR3 bases are TGTGCCAGCAGTTCGACAGGGCAGGAGACCCAGTACTTC. It translates to CASSSTGQETQYF.

This clone has only one observation. This chain connects TRBV5-4 to TRBJ2-7; tentatively, D is TRBD2 (6 bases). The CDR3 sequence is 15 residues long. Trimming removed 0 bases from V and 0 bases from J, with 10 bases in between. In germline, CDR1 is SGHNT, CDR2 YYREEE (reference sequence). This chain's CDR3 is CASSLEAGSSYEQYF. The CDR3 DNA reads as TGTGCCAGCAGCTTGGAGGCGGGAAGCTCCTACGAGCAGTACTTC.

The V call is TRBV2, the J call TRBJ1-2, with 7 bases identical to TRBD1. Germline trimming cut 5 bases from V and 8 bases from J; bases unmatched to any gene: 8. The CDR3 runs 13 residues. Germline V gives CDR1 SNHLY, CDR2 FYNNEI. The CDR3 is CASSPGQRGGYTF. CDR3 nucleotide sequence: TGTGCCAGCAGTCCGGGACAGAGAGGCGGCTACACCTTC.

The chain couples TRBV6-1 to TRBJ2-1, with D tentatively TRBD2 (6 bases). This CDR3 has 14 residues. CDR1 MNHNS and CDR2 SASEGT come from the germline V gene. With 4 bases removed from V and 4 bases from J, the gap between germline ends came to 11 bases. The CDR3 loop reads CASSVSSGYNEQFF. The CDR3 DNA reads TGTGCCAGCAGTGTGAGTAGCGGATACAATGAGCAGTTCTTC.

The J gene is TRBJ1-2, the V gene TRBV7-9; D is perhaps TRBD1 (6 bases). Per the germline V gene, CDR1 is SEHNR and CDR2 is FQNEAQ (reference sequence). This CDR3 comprises 13 residues. Trimming took 2 bases from V and 7 from J, leaving 11 bases between them. The CDR3 reads CASSLTGLAGYTF. As DNA, the CDR3 is TGTGCCAGCAGCTTAACAGGGTTAGCTGGCTACACCTTC.

The chain carries TRBV6-2 or TRBV6-3 and TRBJ1-5; D possibly corresponds to TRBD1 (5 bases). Deletions cut 6 bases from V and 3 bases from J, with 21 bases between. Germline CDR1 reads MNHEY; CDR2 reads SVGEGT. The CDR3 length is 17 residues. In nucleotides, the CDR3 is TGTGCCAGCAGCCTGGACATTCCCTCAAAGTACAATCAGCCCCAGCATTTT. Translated: CASSLDIPSKYNQPQHF.